The entry that follows covers one T cell receptor (beta chain) sequence. Germline assignment: CDR1 SGHTA and CDR2 FQGNSA. CDR3 length: 15 residues. V lost 6 bases, J lost 0 bases, and 13 bases lay in between. Extraction yielded at least 5 micrograms of total RNA per sample. Combining a sample-barcoded 5' primer with a J-beta primer mix, a second PCR ran for 7 to 11 cycles. TCRdb passed the 5' RACE reads through MiXCR, listing each CDR3 protein once. The sample consists of 450,000 to 650,000 distinct CDR3 sequences, around 24% of them appearing once. This sample was taken from a study of blood T cells in healthy people across ages. The same data also contributed to another study, on T cells of mothers and their children. According to that study: Five or six children, together with their three healthy Caucasian mothers, made up the donors. Random nucleotides (2-4) and sample barcodes were added by the M1S primer used in the second PCR.

This TCR derives from a boy aged 10-17 years in good health. The chain carries TRBV7-2 and TRBJ2-3; D is undetermined. The sequencing input was blood. CDR3 loop: CASRFRLGSTDTQYF. DNA for the CDR3: TGTGCCAGCAGGTTCCGGCTTGGAAGCACAGATACGCAGTATTTT. Full variable domain (missing parts from reference TRBV7-2 and TRBJ2-3): GAGVSQSPSNKVTEKGKDVELRCDPISGHTALYWYRQSLGQGLEFLIYFQGNSAPDKSGLPSDRFSAERTGGSVSTLTIQRTQQEDSAVYLCASRFRLGSTDTQYFGPGTRLTVL.